One sample yielded the 6 T cell receptor beta chains listed below, sequenced in a study of control samples from healthy donors and cancer patients. Clones were read by immunoSEQ multiplex PCR, and TCRdb kept only the in-frame ones, dropping some. The data show about 130,000 clones, just under 95% seen once. Source material: PBMCs. These receptors were obtained from a man aged 55-75 years with colorectal cancer.

The chain carries TRBV12-3 or TRBV12-4 and TRBJ2-1, with 7 bases that match TRBD2. The CDR3 length is 12 residues. V lost 6 bases to trimming and J lost 9 bases; unmatched junction nucleotides: 5. As DNA, the CDR3 is TGTGCCAGCAGGTCTCGGGGGGTTGAGCAGTTCTTC. Translation gives CASRSRGVEQFF.

The J gene is TRBJ2-7, the V gene TRBV10-3; 7 bases fit TRBD2. From germline, CDR1 is ENHRY and CDR2 SYGVKD. V dropped 7 bases and J dropped 2; count of bases not matched to a gene: 8. The CDR3 loop spans 14 amino acids. DNA for the CDR3: TGTGCCATCAAGCGGGGTTTGAATACCTACGAGCAGTACTTC. Its translation: CAIKRGLNTYEQYF.

The chain employs TRBV4-2 and TRBJ2-4; no clear D gene. The CDR3 has 16 amino acids. CDR1 LGHNA and CDR2 YNFKEQ come from the germline V gene. The germline V and J ends were trimmed by 0 bases and 1 base, with 10 bases remaining between them. CDR3 coding DNA: TGTGCCAGCAGCCAAGATTGGAGCGCCGCCAAAAACATTCAGTACTTC. This sequence encodes CASSQDWSAAKNIQYF.

This chain connects TRBV28 to TRBJ1-4, with 8 positions matching TRBD1. Trimming removed 3 bases from V and 7 bases from J; junction bases left unmatched: 7. Germline V gene data show CDR1 as MDHEN and CDR2 as SYDVKM. There are 15 residues in the CDR3. The CDR3 bases are TGTGCCAGCAGTTTTCGACAGGGGAGGGGTGAAAAACTGTTTTTT. It translates to CASSFRQGRGEKLFF.

For the CDR3, the DNA is TGTGCCAGCAGTTACCGGGAGGGGGACATTCAGTACTTC. Residues: CASSYREGDIQYF. V usage is TRBV6-5 and J usage is TRBJ2-4; 8 bases match TRBD2. The V segment lost 2 bases and the J segment 8 bases; nucleotides outside the gene matches: 2. Germline CDR1 MNHEY, CDR2 SVGAGI. CDR3 length equals 13 residues.

This clone was observed once. The chain links TRBV3-1 (or the pseudogene TRBV3-2) to TRBJ1-5; a possible D gene is TRBD1 (6 bases). Looked up from germline, CDR1 is LGHDT and CDR2 is YNNKEL (reference sequence). V lost 5 bases and J lost 4, with 12 bases in between. This CDR3 comprises 14 residues. The CDR3 sequence: CASSLQGANQPQHF. As DNA, the CDR3 is TGTGCCAGCAGCTTACAGGGAGCTAATCAGCCCCAGCATTTT.